The 25 T cell receptor beta chains given below trace back to one sample, sequenced in a study of blood T cell repertoires in COVID-19. Using immunoSEQ multiplex PCR, the repertoire was profiled, and TCRdb retains in-frame clones only, with some absent. Among some 460,000 clones listed, around 89% were seen once. Sequencing input: peripheral blood. These receptors all stem from a woman aged 25 to 39 with acute or convalescent COVID-19.

The chain carries TRBV5-4 and TRBJ1-6; TRBD1 matches at 11 bases. V dropped 0 bases and J dropped 7; count of bases not matched to a gene: 0. The germline V gene has CDR1 SGHNT and CDR2 YYREEE (reference sequence). This CDR3 is 15 amino acids long. The CDR3 nucleotides read TGTGCCAGCAGCTTGGGGGACAGGGGGAATTCACCCCTCCACTTT. Translating gives CASSLGDRGNSPLHF.

This sequence joins TRBV6-5 and TRBJ1-6, with TRBD1 identical over 8 bases. Looked up from germline, CDR1 is MNHEY and CDR2 is SVGAGI. CDR3 length: 13 amino acids. Germline trimming cut 8 bases from V and 9 bases from J; bases unmatched to any gene: 6. This chain's CDR3 is CASRRGQSSPLHF. CDR3 nucleotides: TGTGCCAGCCGCAGGGGGCAAAGTTCACCCCTCCACTTT.

The V call is TRBV20-1, the J call TRBJ2-1; 9 positions match TRBD2. Germline assignment: CDR1 DFQATT and CDR2 SNEGSKA (reference sequence). J was trimmed by 8 bases and V by 3 bases; bases with no gene match: 8. The CDR3 loop spans 14 amino acids. DNA for the CDR3: TGCAGTGCTAGTGCGGCGGGGGGGTTGTATGAGCAGTTCTTC. Amino acid sequence: CSASAAGGLYEQFF.

The rearrangement uses TRBV9 and TRBJ1-1; D is possibly TRBD1 (6 bases). The V end was cut by 0 bases, the J end by 0 bases, with 9 bases between. The germline V gene encodes CDR1 SGDLS and CDR2 YYNGEE. The CDR3 has 15 residues. The CDR3 reads CASSVGDTVNTEAFF. CDR3 in DNA: TGTGCCAGCAGCGTAGGGGACACGGTGAACACTGAAGCTTTCTTT.

The V gene is TRBV2, the J gene TRBJ1-2; possibly TRBD1 for D (5 bases). This CDR3 spans 12 amino acids. V lost 6 bases and J 8 bases, leaving 13 bases between the germline ends. Germline V gene lookup returns CDR1 SNHLY and CDR2 FYNNEI. This CDR3 reads CASSSGGSGYTF. In DNA, the CDR3 is TGTGCCAGCAGCAGCGGGGGGAGCGGCTACACCTTC.

The CDR3 is CASSSGQGTDTQYF. The CDR3 DNA reads as TGTGCCAGCAGCTCGGGACAGGGCACAGATACGCAGTATTTT. The chain links TRBV13 to TRBJ2-3, with 8 bases lining up with TRBD1. The CDR3 consists of 14 residues. Germline V gene lookup returns CDR1 PRHDT and CDR2 FYEKMQ (reference sequence). The V and J ends lost 4 bases and 1 base, in that order; junction bases with no gene match: 1.

This chain uses TRBV3-1 (or the pseudogene TRBV3-2) with TRBJ1-1; D not resolved. Trimming removed 4 bases at V and 1 base at J, with 7 bases between. Germline CDR1 LGHDT, CDR2 YNNKEL (reference sequence). CDR3 length: 13 amino acids. CDR3 nucleotides: TGTGCCAGCAGCCTAGCGAAGAACACTGAAGCTTTCTTT. It specifies CASSLAKNTEAFF.

The V and J genes are TRBV19 and TRBJ2-1; TRBD2 aligns across 8 bases. Unmatched junction bases numbered 8, after V lost 6 bases and J lost 4 bases. Germline CDR1 and CDR2: LNHDA and SQIVND (reference sequence). CDR3 length: 15 residues. The CDR3 reads CASSQIGGGYNEQFF. CDR3 coding DNA: TGTGCCAGTAGCCAAATCGGGGGGGGTTACAATGAGCAGTTCTTC.

This chain uses TRBV4-1 with TRBJ2-5; D gene ambiguous. CDR1 is MGHRA, CDR2 YSYEKL, per germline. V was clipped by 2 bases and J by 4 bases, with 11 bases between them. The CDR3 extends over 14 amino acids. CDR3 residues: CASSQRTGPETQYF. CDR3 nucleotide sequence: TGCGCCAGCAGCCAAAGAACGGGTCCAGAGACCCAGTACTTC.

The genes are TRBV7-6 and TRBJ1-4; 10 nucleotides agree with TRBD1. Germline CDR1 SGHVS, CDR2 FNYEAQ. The V segment lost 5 bases and the J segment 8 bases; nucleotides outside the gene matches: 5. The CDR3 extends over 14 amino acids. The CDR3 sequence: CASSRDRGGEKLFF. CDR3 DNA sequence: TGTGCCAGCAGCAGGGACAGGGGTGGGGAAAAACTGTTTTTT.

This clone was counted once. The chain uses TRBV6-6 and TRBJ1-1, with 8 bases aligning to TRBD1. CDR1 is MNHNY, CDR2 SVGAGI, per germline (reference sequence). This CDR3 has 14 amino acids. The J segment lost 1 base and the V segment lost 4 bases, leaving 2 bases of the junction unmatched. As DNA, the CDR3 is TGTGCCAGCAGTTTGGACAGGGCGAACACTGAAGCTTTCTTT. It is translated as CASSLDRANTEAFF.

This CDR3 reads CASSLEGARGNTIYF. In nucleotides, the CDR3 is TGTGCCAGCAGTCTTGAGGGGGCGCGGGGAAACACCATATATTTT. The chain recombines TRBV7-9 with TRBJ1-3; 7 nucleotides match TRBD1. The V and J ends lost 6 bases and 4 bases, in that order; junction bases with no gene match: 9. Germline V gene data show CDR1 as SEHNR and CDR2 as FQNEAQ (reference sequence). The CDR3 runs to 15 residues.

CDR3 in amino acids: CASSRRDIMNTEAFF. DNA of the CDR3: TGTGCCAGCAGCCGCCGGGACATCATGAACACTGAAGCTTTCTTT. V is TRBV3-1 (or the pseudogene TRBV3-2) and J is TRBJ1-1; a possible D gene is TRBD1 (6 bases). V lost 4 bases to trimming and J lost 0 bases, with 12 bases between them. The V gene's germline CDR1 is LGHDT and CDR2 YNNKEL (reference sequence). The CDR3 spans 15 residues.

This clone was seen repeatedly, ten times or more. The chain is built from TRBV3-1 (or the pseudogene TRBV3-2) and TRBJ2-7, with 8 nucleotides matching TRBD2. The ends lost 2 bases at V and 4 bases at J; junction bases unmatched: 7. CDR1 and CDR2 (germline): LGHDT, YNNKEL (reference sequence). The CDR3 runs 15 residues. The DNA of the CDR3 is TGTGCCAGCAGCCAATCCCGGGGGGGATTATACGAGCAGTACTTC. Encoded protein: CASSQSRGGLYEQYF.

This clone was detected only once. This chain links TRBV2 with TRBJ2-3; TRBD1 matches 7 bases. CDR1 and CDR2 from the germline V gene are SNHLY and FYNNEI. J lost 2 bases, V lost 6 bases, and 2 bases had no gene match. CDR3 length: 13 amino acids. CDR3 sequence: CASRGTVTDTQYF. The CDR3 nucleotides read TGTGCCAGCAGAGGGACAGTCACAGATACGCAGTATTTT.

The chain recombines TRBV21-1 with TRBJ2-1; the table's D call, TRBD1, was not checked against the DNA. TRBV21-1 is annotated as a pseudogene. CDR3 length: 16 residues. The CDR3 region is CASSKAQGVIYNEQFF. CDR3 in DNA: TGTGCCAGCAGCAAAGCACAGGGGGTCATCTACAATGAGCAGTTCTTC.

The rearrangement links TRBV18 to TRBJ2-3; 14 nucleotides match TRBD2. This CDR3 region has 18 residues. Germline values: CDR1 KGHSH, CDR2 LQKENI. V was clipped by 3 bases and J by 0 bases; unmatched bases: 5. CDR3: CASSPGLAGETSTDTQYF. DNA for the CDR3: TGTGCCAGCTCACCGGGACTAGCGGGGGAGACTAGCACAGATACGCAGTATTTT.

The gene calls are TRBV7-3 and TRBJ2-5; maybe TRBD2 (7 bases). Germline V gene data show CDR1 as SGHTA and CDR2 as FQGTGA. V was shortened by 5 bases and J by 5 bases, with 15 bases between the two germline ends. CDR3 size: 14 residues. The CDR3 DNA sequence: TGTGCCAGCAGCCCCTGGGGGGGCAGGGAGACCCAGTACTTC. Its translation is CASSPWGGRETQYF.

This clone was counted once. J is TRBJ2-2 and V is TRBV18; the D gene is possibly TRBD1 (5 bases). This CDR3 contains 16 residues. V was clipped by 2 bases and J by 2 bases, with 12 bases between them. The germline CDR1 and CDR2 sequences are KGHSH and LQKENI. CDR3 sequence: CASSPLDSKNTGELFF. CDR3 bases: TGTGCCAGCTCACCATTAGACAGCAAAAACACCGGGGAGCTGTTTTTT.

J is TRBJ1-4 and V is TRBV28; a weak D match, TRBD1 (6 bases). Trimming left V 5 bases short and J 5 bases short, with 9 bases between. CDR1 is MDHEN, CDR2 SYDVKM, per germline. This CDR3 region has 13 residues. CDR3 in DNA: TGTGCCAGCAGTGGGACACCGAATGAAAAACTGTTTTTT. This codes for CASSGTPNEKLFF.

This chain connects TRBV18 to TRBJ2-2; no clear D. CDR3 size: 14 residues. The V gene lost 6 bases and the J gene lost 4 bases, with 12 bases spanning the gap. The germline V gene has CDR1 KGHSH and CDR2 LQKENI. The CDR3 DNA is TGTGCCAGCTCGGCTGAGCTAGTCACCGGGGAGCTGTTTTTT. Residues: CASSAELVTGELFF.

V gene TRBV21-1 combines with J gene TRBJ2-1; TRBD1 is the table's D call, not checked against the DNA. TRBV21-1 is an annotated pseudogene. This CDR3 region has 17 residues. As DNA, the CDR3 is TGTGCCAGACCCCTAGAAAGATCCAGGGGGCACTACAATGAGCAGTTCTTC. Translation: CARPLERSRGHYNEQFF.

This clone was detected only once. CDR3 DNA sequence: TGTGCCAGCAGCCAAGGCCCAGGCCAGTACTTC. As protein: CASSQGPGQYF. The chain links TRBV6-2 or TRBV6-3 to TRBJ2-5; D unresolved. This CDR3 has 11 amino acids. Germline lookup yields CDR1 MNHEY and CDR2 SVGEGT. V lost 6 bases to trimming and J lost 10 bases, with 12 bases between them.

The chain has TRBV14 and TRBJ2-3; 7 bases are a match to TRBD2. Germline CDR1 reads SGHDN; CDR2 reads FVKESK. This CDR3 contains 17 residues. Trimming took 0 bases from V and 2 from J; bases not matched to a gene: 8. The CDR3 loop reads CASSQEWEGQLTDTQYF. Written as DNA, the CDR3 is TGTGCCAGCAGCCAAGAGTGGGAGGGCCAACTCACAGATACGCAGTATTTT. Looking up the rest from reference TRBV14 and TRBJ2-3 gives the full variable domain: EAGVTQFPSHSVIEKGQTVTLRCDPISGHDNLYWYRRVMGKEIKFLLHFVKESKQDESGMPNNRFLAERTGGTYSTLKVQPAELEDSGVYFCASSQEWEGQLTDTQYFGPGTRLTVL.

The rearrangement links TRBV7-3 to TRBJ2-2; D call uncertain. The V and J ends lost 2 bases and 4 bases respectively, with 8 bases between them. Germline CDR1 is SGHTA and CDR2 is FQGTGA. CDR3 length equals 14 residues. CDR3 sequence reads: CASSLSWSTGELFF. The DNA of the CDR3 is TGTGCCAGCAGCTTATCCTGGAGCACCGGGGAGCTGTTTTTT.